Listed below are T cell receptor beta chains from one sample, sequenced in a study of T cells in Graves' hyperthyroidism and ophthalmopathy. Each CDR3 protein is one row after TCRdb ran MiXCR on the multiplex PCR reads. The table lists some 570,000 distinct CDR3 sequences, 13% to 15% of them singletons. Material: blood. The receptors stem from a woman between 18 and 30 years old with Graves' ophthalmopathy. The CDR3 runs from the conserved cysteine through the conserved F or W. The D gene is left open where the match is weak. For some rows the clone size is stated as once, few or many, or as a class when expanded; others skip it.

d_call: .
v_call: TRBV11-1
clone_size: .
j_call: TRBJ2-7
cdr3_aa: CASSRSREQYF
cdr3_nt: TGTGCCAGCAGCCGGAGTCGCGAGCAGTACTTC

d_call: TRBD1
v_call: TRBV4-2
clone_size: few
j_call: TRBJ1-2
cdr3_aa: CASSQDGGQGSYGYTF
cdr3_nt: TGTGCCAGCAGCCAAGATGGGGGACAGGGTAGCTATGGCTACACCTTC

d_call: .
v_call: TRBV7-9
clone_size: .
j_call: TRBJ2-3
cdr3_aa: CASTRSTGTQYF
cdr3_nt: TGTGCCAGCACCCGTAGCACAGGTACGCAGTATTTT

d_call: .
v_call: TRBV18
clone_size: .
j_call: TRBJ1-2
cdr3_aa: CASSPPLGGNYGYTF
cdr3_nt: TGTGCCAGCTCACCACCCCTTGGGGGGAACTATGGCTACACCTTC

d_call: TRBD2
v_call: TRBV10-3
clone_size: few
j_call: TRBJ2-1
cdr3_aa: CAISVRGGTSTYVSSYNEQFF
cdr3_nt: TGTGCCATCAGTGTGAGGGGAGGGACTAGCACTTATGTCAGCTCCTACAATGAGCAGTTCTTC

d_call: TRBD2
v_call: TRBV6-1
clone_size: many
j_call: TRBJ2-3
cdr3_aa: CASRPLAESTDTQYF
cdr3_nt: TGTGCCAGCAGACCTCTAGCGGAGAGCACAGATACGCAGTATTTT

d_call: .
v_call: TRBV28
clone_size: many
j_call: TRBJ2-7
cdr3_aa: CASTHAKATYEQYF
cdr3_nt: TGTGCCAGCACTCACGCCAAGGCCACCTACGAGCAGTACTTC

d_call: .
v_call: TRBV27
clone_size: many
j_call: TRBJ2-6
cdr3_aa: CASSFNTGANVLTF
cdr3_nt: TGTGCCAGCAGTTTTAATACTGGGGCCAACGTCCTGACTTTC

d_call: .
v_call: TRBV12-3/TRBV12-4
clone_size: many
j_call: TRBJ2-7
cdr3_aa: CASSLVGHASYEQYF
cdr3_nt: TGTGCCAGCAGTTTAGTAGGGCATGCCTCCTACGAGCAGTACTTC

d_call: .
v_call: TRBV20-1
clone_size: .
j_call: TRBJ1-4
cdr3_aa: CSARAPRLVQKLFF
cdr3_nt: TGCAGTGCTAGAGCCCCCCGACTCGTGCAAAAACTGTTTTTT

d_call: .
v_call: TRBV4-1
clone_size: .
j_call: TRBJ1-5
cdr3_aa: CAGSHGNQPQHF
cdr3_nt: TGCGCCGGCAGCCATGGAAATCAGCCCCAGCATTTT

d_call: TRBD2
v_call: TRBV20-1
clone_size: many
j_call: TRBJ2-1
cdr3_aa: CSARRTSDSYNEQFF
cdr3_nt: TGCAGTGCTAGGAGGACTAGCGATTCCTACAATGAGCAGTTCTTC

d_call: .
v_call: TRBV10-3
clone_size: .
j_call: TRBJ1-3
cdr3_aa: CAISESVSGNTIYF
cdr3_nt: TGTGCCATCAGTGAGTCAGTCTCTGGAAACACCATATATTTT

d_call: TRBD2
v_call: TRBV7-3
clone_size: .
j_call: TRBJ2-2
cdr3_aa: CASSPPGLADTGELFF
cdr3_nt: TGTGCCAGCAGCCCTCCGGGACTAGCGGATACCGGGGAGCTGTTTTTT

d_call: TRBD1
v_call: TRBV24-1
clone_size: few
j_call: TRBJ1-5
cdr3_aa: CATSDLQGVYSNQPQHF
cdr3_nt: TGTGCCACCAGTGATTTGCAGGGGGTATATAGCAATCAGCCCCAGCATTTT

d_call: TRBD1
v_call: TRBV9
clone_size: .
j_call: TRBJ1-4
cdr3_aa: CASSVDRGNEKLFF
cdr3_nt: TGTGCCAGCAGCGTAGACAGGGGGAATGAAAAACTGTTTTTT

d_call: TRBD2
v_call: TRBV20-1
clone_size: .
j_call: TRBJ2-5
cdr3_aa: CSAFTLSGSYGGETQYF
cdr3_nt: TGCAGTGCTTTCACCCTTAGCGGGTCGTACGGAGGAGAGACCCAGTACTTC

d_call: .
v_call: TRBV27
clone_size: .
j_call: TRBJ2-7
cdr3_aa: CASSGSSATPSYEQYF
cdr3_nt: TGTGCCAGCAGTGGAAGTAGCGCTACACCTTCCTACGAGCAGTACTTC

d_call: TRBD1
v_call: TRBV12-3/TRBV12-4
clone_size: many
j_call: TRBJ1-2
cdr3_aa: CASSLQGALGGGYTF
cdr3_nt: TGTGCCAGCAGTTTACAGGGGGCGCTGGGAGGAGGCTACACCTTC

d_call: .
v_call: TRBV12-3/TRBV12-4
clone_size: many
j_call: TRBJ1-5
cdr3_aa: CASRGTGLVQHF
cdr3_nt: TGTGCCAGCAGGGGTACAGGACTGGTCCAGCATTTT

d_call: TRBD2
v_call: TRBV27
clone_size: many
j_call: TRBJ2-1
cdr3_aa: CASSPWTSGRSNEQFF
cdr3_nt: TGTGCCAGCAGCCCTTGGACTAGCGGACGCTCCAATGAGCAGTTCTTC

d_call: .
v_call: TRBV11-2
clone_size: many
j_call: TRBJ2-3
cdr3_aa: CASSLSASADTQYF
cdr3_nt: TGTGCCAGCAGCTTGTCAGCCAGCGCAGATACGCAGTATTTT

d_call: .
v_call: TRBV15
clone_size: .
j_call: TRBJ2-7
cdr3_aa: CATSTGPDSYEQYF
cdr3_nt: TGTGCCACCAGCACGGGCCCGGATTCCTACGAGCAGTACTTC

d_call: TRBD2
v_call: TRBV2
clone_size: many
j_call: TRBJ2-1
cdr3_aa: CASSERGGRGEGPLSEQFF
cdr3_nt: TGTGCCAGCAGTGAACGGGGCGGGAGGGGGGAGGGACCATTGAGTGAGCAGTTCTTC

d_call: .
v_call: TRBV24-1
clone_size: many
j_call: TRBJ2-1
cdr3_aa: CATGATAGLHEQFF
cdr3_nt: TGTGCCACCGGAGCGACAGCCGGCCTACATGAGCAGTTCTTC

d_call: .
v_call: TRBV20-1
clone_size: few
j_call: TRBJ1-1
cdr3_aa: CSATLSGLPAEAFF
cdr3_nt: TGCAGTGCTACTCTATCGGGGCTCCCTGCTGAAGCTTTCTTT

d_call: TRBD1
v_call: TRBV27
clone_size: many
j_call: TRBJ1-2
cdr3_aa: CASSSNKRTGDGYTF
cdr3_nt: TGTGCCAGCAGTTCAAACAAGAGGACAGGGGATGGCTACACCTTC

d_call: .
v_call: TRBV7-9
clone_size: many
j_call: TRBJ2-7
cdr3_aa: CASTEAGVDEQYF
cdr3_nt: TGTGCCAGCACCGAGGCAGGGGTCGACGAGCAGTACTTC

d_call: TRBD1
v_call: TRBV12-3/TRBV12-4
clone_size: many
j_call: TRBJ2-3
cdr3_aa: CASSLGTGGKRSRRDTQYF
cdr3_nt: TGTGCCAGCAGTTTGGGGACAGGGGGCAAGCGGTCCCGGAGGGATACGCAGTATTTT

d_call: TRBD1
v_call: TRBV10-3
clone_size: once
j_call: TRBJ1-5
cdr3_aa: CAIGRDSGNQPQHF
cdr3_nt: TGTGCCATCGGCCGGGACAGCGGGAATCAGCCCCAGCATTTT

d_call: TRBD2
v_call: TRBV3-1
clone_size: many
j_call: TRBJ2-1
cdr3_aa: CASSQVGGGNEQFF
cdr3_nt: TGTGCCAGCAGCCAGGTCGGGGGGGGGAATGAGCAGTTCTTC

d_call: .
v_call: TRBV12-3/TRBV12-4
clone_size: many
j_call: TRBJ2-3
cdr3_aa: CASSSPGLVSDTQYF
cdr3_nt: TGTGCCAGCAGTTCCCCCGGGCTAGTCTCAGATACGCAGTATTTT

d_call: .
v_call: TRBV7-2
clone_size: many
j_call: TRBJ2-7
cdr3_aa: CASSLGAGEYEQYF
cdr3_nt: TGTGCCAGCAGCTTAGGGGCGGGCGAGTACGAGCAGTACTTC

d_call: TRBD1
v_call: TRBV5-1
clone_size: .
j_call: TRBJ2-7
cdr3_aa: CASCPGQGISYEQYF
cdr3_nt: TGCGCCAGCTGTCCGGGACAGGGTATTAGTTACGAGCAGTACTTC

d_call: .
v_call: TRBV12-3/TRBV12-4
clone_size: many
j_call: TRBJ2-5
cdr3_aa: CASSSPSDGSGETQYF
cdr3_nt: TGTGCCAGCAGTTCCCCTTCCGACGGCTCGGGTGAGACCCAGTACTTC

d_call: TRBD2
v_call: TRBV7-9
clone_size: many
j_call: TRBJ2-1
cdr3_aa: CASSLVSLGRGYNEQFF
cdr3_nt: TGTGCCAGCAGCCTGGTGAGCCTTGGGCGGGGGTACAATGAGCAGTTCTTC

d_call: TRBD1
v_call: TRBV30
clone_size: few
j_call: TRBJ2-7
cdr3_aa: CAWSVGTGYYEQYF
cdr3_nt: TGTGCCTGGAGTGTGGGGACAGGTTACTACGAGCAGTACTTC

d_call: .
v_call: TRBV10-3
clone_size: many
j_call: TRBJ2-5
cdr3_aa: CATQAIEIQETQYF
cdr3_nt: TGTGCCACCCAAGCCATAGAAATCCAAGAGACCCAGTACTTC

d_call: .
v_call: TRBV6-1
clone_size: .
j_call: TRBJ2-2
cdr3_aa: CASNLARNTGELFF
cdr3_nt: TGTGCCAGCAATCTAGCGCGGAACACCGGGGAGCTGTTTTTT

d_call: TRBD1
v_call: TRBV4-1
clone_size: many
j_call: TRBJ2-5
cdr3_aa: CASSQGDRGLVETQYF
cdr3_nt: TGCGCCAGCAGCCAAGGGGACAGGGGATTGGTAGAGACCCAGTACTTC

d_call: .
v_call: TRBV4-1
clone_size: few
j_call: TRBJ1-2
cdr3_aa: CASSQLQTNYGYTF
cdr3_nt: TGCGCCAGCAGCCAGCTCCAGACTAACTATGGCTACACCTTC

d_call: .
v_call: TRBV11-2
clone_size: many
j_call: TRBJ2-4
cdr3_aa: CASSPEVAKNIQYF
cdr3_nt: TGTGCCAGCAGCCCTGAGGTAGCCAAAAACATTCAGTACTTC

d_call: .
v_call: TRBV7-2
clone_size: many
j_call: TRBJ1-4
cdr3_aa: CASSSFEGLGEKLFF
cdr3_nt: TGTGCCAGCAGCTCATTCGAGGGGTTGGGTGAAAAACTGTTTTTT

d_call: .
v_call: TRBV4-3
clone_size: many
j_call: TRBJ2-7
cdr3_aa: CASSQDINSLYEQYF
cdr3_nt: TGCGCCAGCAGCCAAGATATTAACAGCCTCTACGAGCAGTACTTC

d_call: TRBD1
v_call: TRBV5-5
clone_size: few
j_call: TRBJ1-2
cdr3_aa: CASSRDREGYGYTF
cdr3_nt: TGCGCCAGCAGCCGGGACAGGGAAGGGTATGGCTACACCTTC

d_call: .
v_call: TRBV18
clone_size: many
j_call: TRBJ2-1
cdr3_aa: CASSTGTYNEQFF
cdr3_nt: TGTGCCAGCTCGACCGGGACATACAATGAGCAGTTCTTC

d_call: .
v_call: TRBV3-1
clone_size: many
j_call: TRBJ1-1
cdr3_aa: CASSQGATEAFF
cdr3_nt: TGTGCCAGCAGCCAAGGGGCAACTGAAGCTTTCTTT

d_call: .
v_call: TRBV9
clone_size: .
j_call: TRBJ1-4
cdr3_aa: CASSVGMRTPTNEKLFF
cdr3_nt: TGTGCCAGCAGCGTAGGAATGAGGACACCTACTAATGAAAAACTGTTTTTT

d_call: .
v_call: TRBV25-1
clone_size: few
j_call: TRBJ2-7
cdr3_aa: CASSAPPCSYEQYF
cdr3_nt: TGTGCCAGCAGTGCACCTCCGTGCTCCTACGAGCAGTACTTC

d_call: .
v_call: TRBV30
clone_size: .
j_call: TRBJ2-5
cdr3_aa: CAWKGTNKGETQYF
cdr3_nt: TGTGCCTGGAAGGGGACAAACAAGGGGGAGACCCAGTACTTC

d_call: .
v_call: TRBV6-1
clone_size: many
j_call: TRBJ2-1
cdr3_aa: CASSSAGRGDEQFF
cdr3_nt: TGTGCCAGCAGTTCCGCCGGGAGAGGAGATGAGCAGTTCTTC